Following are 8 T cell receptor beta chains from one sample sequenced in a study of blood T cell repertoires in COVID-19. Method: immunoSEQ multiplex PCR; TCRdb's copy keeps in-frame clones and lacks some. The table shows approximately 67,000 clones, with about 90% occurring only once. The source material was peripheral blood. The receptors here all came from a human donor in a cohort sampled during active COVID-19.

V and J are TRBV6-2 or TRBV6-3 and TRBJ2-1; 8 bases fit TRBD2. Germline CDR1 and CDR2: MNHEY and SVGEGT. The CDR3 runs 15 residues. V gave up 2 bases and J gave up 6 bases; unmatched junction bases: 6. CDR3 in DNA: TGTGCCAGCAGTTACGGGTTAGCGGGGTCCAATGAGCAGTTCTTC. Its protein product is CASSYGLAGSNEQFF.

The gene calls are TRBV7-2 and TRBJ1-2; 12 nucleotides match TRBD1. With V trimmed by 5 bases and J by 8 bases, 9 bases remained unmatched. CDR3 length equals 15 residues. Germline V lookup: CDR1 SGHTA, CDR2 FQGNSA. The CDR3, as DNA: TGTGCCAGCAGCCTAGGCCGGGACAGGGGGCACGGCTACACCTTC. Amino acid sequence: CASSLGRDRGHGYTF.

This chain connects TRBV24-1 to TRBJ1-2; TRBD1 aligns across 10 bases. The CDR3 covers 16 residues. CDR1 is KGHDR and CDR2 is SFDVKD in the germline V gene. With 4 bases clipped from V and 6 bases from J, the junction kept 10 bases outside the gene matches. The CDR3 sequence is CATSEATGTGVDGYTF. CDR3 sequence (DNA): TGTGCCACCAGTGAGGCAACCGGGACAGGGGTGGATGGCTACACCTTC.

The chain employs TRBV11-2 and TRBJ2-7, with a tentative D call TRBD2 (6 bases). Per the germline V gene, CDR1 is SGHAT and CDR2 is FQNNGV. V was pared by 1 base and J by 1 base, with 11 bases between. The CDR3 sequence is 15 residues long. The DNA for the CDR3 is TGTGCCAGCAGCTTAGGTGGGGGGACTTCCTACGAGCAGTACTTC. It is translated as CASSLGGGTSYEQYF.

The chain has TRBV11-3 and TRBJ2-1, with TRBD2 identical over 8 bases. The CDR3 covers 15 residues. Germline V gene lookup returns CDR1 SGHNT and CDR2 YENEEA. Germline trimming cut 0 bases from V and 3 bases from J; bases unmatched to any gene: 1. The CDR3 is CASSLDSGNYNEQFF. The CDR3 DNA follows: TGTGCCAGCAGCTTAGATAGCGGGAACTACAATGAGCAGTTCTTC.

The chain joins TRBV2 to TRBJ2-7; D possibly corresponds to TRBD2 (6 bases). Germline values: CDR1 SNHLY, CDR2 FYNNEI. Trimming removed 5 bases from V and 6 bases from J, with 17 bases in between. This CDR3 has 14 amino acids. The CDR3 here is CASSTGTAAPEQYF. The CDR3 coding sequence is TGTGCCAGCAGTACCGGGACTGCCGCTCCCGAGCAGTACTTC. Together with reference TRBV2 and TRBJ2-7, the CDR3 gives the full variable domain: EPEVTQTPSHQVTQMGQEVILRCVPISNHLYFYWYRQILGQKVEFLVSFYNNEISEKSEIFDDQFSVERPDGSNFTLKIRSTKLEDSAMYFCASSTGTAAPEQYFGPGTRLTVT.

V usage is TRBV5-4 and J usage is TRBJ2-3; D gene unclear. The CDR3 is 14 residues long. CDR1 is SGHNT, CDR2 YYREEE, per germline (reference sequence). Trimming stripped 2 bases from V and 6 bases from J, with 13 bases between. The CDR3, as DNA: TGTGCCAGCAGCTTTCCGGCGGCGTTCGATACGCAGTATTTT. It yields the protein CASSFPAAFDTQYF.

This chain connects TRBV6-6 to TRBJ1-2; D possibly corresponds to TRBD1 (6 bases). The length of the CDR3 is 15 residues. V gave up 7 bases and J gave up 0 bases, with 15 bases separating them. CDR1 and CDR2 from the germline V gene are MNHNY and SVGAGI (reference sequence). The CDR3 DNA follows: TGTGCCAGCAAACGGGGGGCTTTAGCTAACTATGGCTACACCTTC. Translated: CASKRGALANYGYTF.